The clone carrying this T cell receptor beta chain was picked up many times. What it binds is unknown. These data originate in a study of T cells in Graves' hyperthyroidism and ophthalmopathy. V was pared by 2 bases and J by 7 bases, with 8 bases between. The length of the CDR3 is 11 residues. Germline CDR1 and CDR2: GTSNPN and SVGIG (reference sequence). Overall study findings and caveats: Peripheral blood also featured most of the thyroid clonotypes expanded above 0.001.

The source material, RNA transcripts, was used to amplify TCR beta CDR3 regions. First-round RT-PCR targeting the TCR CDR3 was performed with the HTBI primer set. TCRdb reanalysed the multiplex PCR reads using MiXCR and keeps one entry per CDR3 protein. The sample records 240,000 or so distinct CDR3 sequences, less than 20% being singletons. Thyroid ultrasound and orbital computed tomography, with clinical symptoms and serum thyroxine and TRAb, informed diagnoses. The TCR comes from a woman between 18 and 30 years old with Graves' ophthalmopathy. Sequencing input: blood. The chain carries TRBV30 and TRBJ2-5, with D unclear. DNA for the CDR3: TGTGCCTGGAGTCTGTCAAGGACCCAGTACTTC. Protein: CAWSLSRTQYF.